What follows are 22 T cell receptor beta chains derived from one specimen sequenced in a study of OX40 agonist ivuxolimab in advanced cancers. Clones were sequenced by immunoSEQ multiplex PCR, and TCRdb holds only the in-frame ones, with some missing. The sample has about 110,000 clones, just over 90% seen once. The specimen comprised CD4+ or CD8+ T cells sorted from blood, sampled in a trial of the OX40 agonist ivuxolimab. Every receptor here comes from an adult with an advanced solid tumor such as melanoma, head and neck, liver or kidney cancer.

On this clone: The CDR3 ends on some other residue instead of the conserved phenylalanine or tryptophan, so this is likely a read error. The limits of the CDR3 on the DNA are not certain, so only TCRdb's listed CDR3 is given. The rearrangement uses TRBV12-1 and TRBJ2-7; the table names TRBD2, a call not compared with the DNA. TRBV12-1 is deemed a pseudogene. The CDR3 spans 15 residues, counting both ends. This CDR3 is CASSPRTSGVLSVSL.

The rearrangement uses TRBV5-5 and TRBJ2-3, with TRBD2 identical over 14 bases. V lost 4 bases, J lost 4 bases, and 5 bases stayed unmatched. This CDR3 contains 16 residues. CDR1 is SGHKS, CDR2 YYEKEE, per germline (reference sequence). The chain's CDR3 is CASSKGLAGGADTQYF. Written as DNA, the CDR3 is TGTGCCAGCAGCAAAGGACTAGCGGGGGGCGCAGATACGCAGTATTTT.

This clone occurred once. The chain employs TRBV7-3 and TRBJ1-1; D may be TRBD1 (6 bases). The CDR3 sequence is 15 residues long. Trimming stripped 2 bases from V and 10 bases from J, with 20 bases between. Germline assignment: CDR1 SGHTA and CDR2 FQGTGA. CDR3 sequence reads: CASSLGTGGSRGAFF. CDR3 DNA: TGTGCCAGCAGCTTAGGGACCGGGGGCTCGAGGGGAGCTTTCTTT.

This chain connects TRBV30 to TRBJ2-1; 7 nucleotides agree with TRBD2. The germline CDR1 and CDR2 sequences are GTSNPN and SVGIG (reference sequence). The CDR3 is made up of 16 amino acids. V shed 0 bases, J shed 10 bases, and the junction held 15 bases outside the gene matches. The CDR3 loop is CAWSVVGLAVKAEQFF. The CDR3 DNA follows: TGTGCCTGGAGTGTTGTAGGGCTAGCGGTGAAAGCAGAGCAGTTCTTC.

V usage is TRBV7-9 and J usage is TRBJ1-1; D ambiguous. Germline values: CDR1 SEHNR, CDR2 FQNEAQ (reference sequence). Trimming took 5 bases from V and 0 from J, leaving 7 bases between them. The CDR3 consists of 13 residues. The CDR3 sequence: CASSAGLNTEAFF. CDR3 nucleotide sequence: TGTGCCAGCAGCGCCGGATTGAACACTGAAGCTTTCTTT.

This clone was recorded once. This chain uses TRBV30 with TRBJ1-2; no definite D call. Trimming cost V 0 bases and J 13 bases, with 12 bases left between them. Germline values: CDR1 GTSNPN, CDR2 SVGIG (reference sequence). The CDR3 is made up of 11 amino acids. The CDR3 DNA reads TGTGCCTGGAGTGTGAGTTCGGGCCTCACCTTC. Amino acids: CAWSVSSGLTF.

With regard to this clone: The identical CDR3 is also encoded by other nucleotide sequences in the sample. V usage is TRBV18 and J usage is TRBJ2-7; no clear D gene. CDR1 KGHSH and CDR2 LQKENI come from the germline V gene. This CDR3 has 11 residues. V was cut by 3 bases and J by 3 bases, with 3 bases left in between. CDR3 coding DNA: TGTGCCAGCTCACCGGGCTACGAGCAGTACTTC. Protein product: CASSPGYEQYF.

The sample holds a few counts of this clone. The rearrangement links TRBV11-2 to TRBJ2-3; 10 bases are shared with TRBD1. Germline CDR1 SGHAT, CDR2 FQNNGV. The CDR3 is 16 residues long. V trimming: 3 bases; J trimming: 5 bases; junction bases outside the gene matches: 8. CDR3 sequence reads: CASSFAGTGVGDTQYF. CDR3 nucleotide sequence: TGTGCCAGCAGCTTTGCCGGGACAGGGGTAGGAGATACGCAGTATTTT. Drawing the rest from reference TRBV11-2 and TRBJ2-3, the complete variable domain is EAGVAQSPRYKIIEKRQSVAFWCNPISGHATLYWYQQILGQGPKLLIQFQNNGVVDDSQLPKDRFSAERLKGVDSTLKIQPAKLEDSAVYLCASSFAGTGVGDTQYFGPGTRLTVL.

The chain carries TRBV7-9 and TRBJ2-7, with a possible D match to TRBD1 (6 bases). The germline V gene has CDR1 SEHNR and CDR2 FQNEAQ (reference sequence). The CDR3 covers 15 residues. V lost 6 bases to trimming and J lost 6 bases, with 21 bases between them. CDR3 sequence reads: CASSHYNRESGEQYF. CDR3 nucleotide sequence: TGTGCCAGCAGTCACTATAACAGGGAATCGGGCGAGCAGTACTTC.

The J gene is TRBJ2-7, the V gene TRBV5-1; the match to TRBD1 covers 7 bases. The CDR3 runs to 15 residues. V trimming: 4 bases; J trimming: 2 bases; junction bases outside the gene matches: 9. Per the germline V gene, CDR1 is SGHRS and CDR2 is YFSETQ. The CDR3, as DNA: TGCGCCAGCAGCCCCATCCCGGGACAGACCTACGAGCAGTACTTC. Translated, it gives CASSPIPGQTYEQYF.

The CDR3: CASRPGQGPYEQYF. CDR3 nucleotide sequence: TGTGCCAGCAGGCCTGGACAGGGCCCCTACGAGCAGTACTTC. This sequence joins TRBV7-8 and TRBJ2-7; 8 bases map to TRBD1. Trimming cost V 6 bases and J 2 bases; bases outside gene matches: 6. This CDR3 comprises 14 residues. From germline, CDR1 is SGHVS and CDR2 FQNEAQ.

The chain carries TRBV5-1 and TRBJ2-6; possible D gene TRBD2, 7 bases. The CDR3 has 21 residues. V shed 0 bases and J shed 0 bases, with 22 bases lying between them. Germline V gene lookup returns CDR1 SGHRS and CDR2 YFSETQ. The CDR3 nucleotides read TGCGCCAGCAGCTTGGATCGTAGGGGGGGACACCTTGGCTCTGGGGCCAACGTCCTGACTTTC. Residues: CASSLDRRGGHLGSGANVLTF. Full variable domain (outside the CDR3, taken from reference TRBV5-1 and TRBJ2-6): KAGVTQTPRYLIKTRGQQVTLSCSPISGHRSVSWYQQTPGQGLQFLFEYFSETQRNKGNFPGRFSGRQFSNSRSEMNVSTLELGDSALYLCASSLDRRGGHLGSGANVLTFGAGSRLTVL.

This clone came up a few times. This chain links TRBV30 with TRBJ1-6; the D gene is possibly TRBD1 (6 bases). This CDR3 has 14 residues. Germline CDR1 and CDR2: GTSNPN and SVGIG (reference sequence). Trimming cost V 5 bases and J 6 bases, with 14 bases left between them. In DNA, the CDR3 is TGTGCCTGGGTGCTGGGGGGGGCTAATTCACCCCTCCACTTT. Protein sequence: CAWVLGGANSPLHF. Full variable domain (rest looked up from reference TRBV30 and TRBJ1-6): SQTIHQWPATLVQPVGSPLSLECTVEGTSNPNLYWYRQAAGRGLQLLFYSVGIGQISSEVPQNLSASRPQDRQFILSSKKLLLSDSGFYLCAWVLGGANSPLHFGNGTRLTVT.

The chain employs TRBV11-3 and TRBJ2-1; no clear D gene. The V gene lost 4 bases and the J gene lost 5 bases, with 9 bases spanning the gap. The CDR3 consists of 13 residues. Germline V gives CDR1 SGHNT, CDR2 YENEEA. CDR3 sequence (DNA): TGTGCCAGCAGCTCGGACCCAAACAATGAGCAGTTCTTC. The encoded protein is CASSSDPNNEQFF.

The chain joins TRBV5-6 to TRBJ1-5; the D is unclear. This CDR3 contains 16 residues. Germline V gene sequence: CDR1 SGHDT, CDR2 YYEEEE. The V end was cut by 2 bases, the J end by 2 bases, with 14 bases between. CDR3 DNA: TGTGCCAGCAGCTTTCGGTCCGGAGACCGCAATCAGCCCCAGCATTTT. It yields the protein CASSFRSGDRNQPQHF.

The chain joins TRBV5-1 to TRBJ2-3; a weak D match, TRBD1 (5 bases). This CDR3 spans 19 amino acids. CDR1 and CDR2 from the germline V gene are SGHRS and YFSETQ. Trimming removed 0 bases at V and 8 bases at J, with 28 bases between. Here the CDR3 reads CASSLAIAFIQGAKGTQYF. CDR3 nucleotide sequence: TGCGCCAGCAGCTTGGCCATCGCTTTCATCCAAGGGGCCAAGGGTACGCAGTATTTT.

This clone has only one observation. This chain joins TRBV6-4 and TRBJ1-1; 7 nucleotides match TRBD1. The CDR3 has 18 amino acids. Germline V gene sequence: CDR1 MRHNA, CDR2 SNTAGT. After removal of 2 bases from V and 0 bases from J, the junction contained 12 bases not matched to a gene. The CDR3 is CASSDQGDRGILNTEAFF. CDR3 in DNA: TGTGCCAGCAGTGACCAGGGGGATCGGGGGATCTTGAACACTGAAGCTTTCTTT.

The chain employs TRBV7-2 and TRBJ2-3; no firm D call. Trimming removed 5 bases from V and 4 bases from J, with 10 bases in between. The germline gives CDR1 SGHTA, CDR2 FQGNSA. The CDR3 spans 13 residues. CDR3 DNA sequence: TGTGCCAGCAGCCTCCGACTTGCAGATACGCAGTATTTT. This encodes CASSLRLADTQYF.

In regard to this clone: Other DNA sequences from this sample encode an identical CDR3 as well. This chain joins TRBV18 and TRBJ2-5, with D possibly being TRBD1 or TRBD2 (5 bases each). The ends were cut back, 3 bases at V and 2 bases at J, with 7 bases in the middle. The CDR3 runs 13 residues. CDR1 and CDR2 from the germline V gene are KGHSH and LQKENI. Here the CDR3 reads CASSPRGQETQYF. The DNA of the CDR3 is TGTGCCAGCTCACCGAGGGGTCAAGAGACCCAGTACTTC.

V gene TRBV19 combines with J gene TRBJ1-6; unclear D gene. There are 14 residues in the CDR3. V was cut by 11 bases and J by 10 bases, with 21 bases left in between. The germline V gene has CDR1 LNHDA and CDR2 SQIVND (reference sequence). CDR3 DNA sequence: TGTGCCGCAGCGCGCGATGCCCTCCGATCACCCCTCCACTTT. This encodes CAAARDALRSPLHF.

V is TRBV6-5 and J is TRBJ2-7; D call uncertain. Trimming removed 2 bases from V and 5 bases from J, with 10 bases in between. Germline loops: CDR1 MNHEY, CDR2 SVGAGI. CDR3 length: 13 residues. CDR3: CASSYRFGDEQYF. As DNA, the CDR3 is TGTGCCAGCAGTTACAGGTTTGGGGACGAGCAGTACTTC.

This chain uses TRBV5-8 with TRBJ2-3; maybe TRBD1 (6 bases). Germline CDR1 and CDR2: SGHTS and YDEGEE. Trimming took off 4 bases at V and 7 bases at J, with 13 bases between the two ends. The length of the CDR3 is 13 residues. The DNA for the CDR3 is TGTGCCAGCAGCCTGGGGGCCATGAATACGCAGTATTTT. Its translation: CASSLGAMNTQYF.